This passage covers 6 T cell receptor beta chains from one sample sequenced in a study of T-cell reconstitution after alpha-beta-depleted transplantation in children. Unique molecular identifiers were used to barcode this TCRbeta library. TCRdb redid the calling of the PCR reads with MiXCR, one entry per CDR3 protein. The top ten hold approximately 15% of the sample, which has 450,000 to 550,000 distinct CDR3 sequences, about an eighth seen once. This specimen consisted of PBMCs, mostly from graft donor cells, obtained 180 days after TCRalphabeta/CD19-depleted stem cell transplant. These receptors were obtained from a female patient between 2 and 15 years old who had a stem cell transplant for aplastic anemia, so the T cells may come from the graft donor.

This clonotype came up many times. V and J are TRBV7-9 and TRBJ1-5, with TRBD1 as a possible D gene (5 bases). Per the germline V gene, CDR1 is SEHNR and CDR2 is FQNEAQ (reference sequence). The V gene lost 0 bases and the J gene lost 0 bases, with 9 bases spanning the gap. The CDR3 contains 16 residues. The CDR3 DNA reads as TGTGCCAGCAGCTTAGCTTGGGGGTATAGCAATCAGCCCCAGCATTTT. This sequence encodes CASSLAWGYSNQPQHF.

The chain has TRBV20-1 and TRBJ2-4; no definite D call. Germline CDR1 reads DFQATT; CDR2 reads SNEGSKA (reference sequence). The CDR3 has 11 residues. Trimming cost V 0 bases and J 12 bases, with 9 bases left between them. CDR3 nucleotides: TGCAGTGCTAGAGATGGGTTCAATCAGTACTTC. Protein sequence: CSARDGFNQYF.

The table lists this clonotype with a few counts. The V and J genes are TRBV4-3 and TRBJ1-2; D might be TRBD1 (6 bases). Germline loops: CDR1 LGHNA, CDR2 YSLEER. V was clipped by 1 base and J by 2 bases, with 14 bases between them. CDR3 size: 16 residues. CDR3 nucleotides: TGCGCCAGCAGCCAAGCTATGGCAGGGGTAAACTATGGCTACACCTTC. It translates to CASSQAMAGVNYGYTF.

This clonotype was seen many times. This chain joins TRBV19 and TRBJ2-1, with 10 nucleotides matching TRBD1. CDR3 length equals 15 residues. Trimming removed 6 bases from V and 7 bases from J; junction bases left unmatched: 9. Germline V gene sequence: CDR1 LNHDA, CDR2 SQIVND (reference sequence). CDR3 residues: CASSLRGQGPNEQFF. Written as DNA, the CDR3 is TGTGCCAGTAGCCTAAGGGGACAGGGGCCAAATGAGCAGTTCTTC.

The chain carries TRBV20-1 and TRBJ2-2; D ambiguous. The CDR3 is 15 amino acids. CDR1 is DFQATT, CDR2 SNEGSKA, per germline (reference sequence). Trimming shortened V by 2 bases and J by 4 bases, and 14 bases separated the two germline ends. The CDR3 sequence: CSARRWGFGTGELFF. In DNA, the CDR3 is TGCAGTGCTAGAAGGTGGGGTTTTGGCACCGGGGAGCTGTTTTTT.

A word on this clonotype: This may stem from a read error, because a much larger clone lies one nucleotide away. The chain combines TRBV5-1 with TRBJ2-3; D is perhaps TRBD1 (6 bases). The CDR3 is made up of 12 amino acids. V lost 3 bases, J lost 8 bases, and 10 bases lay in between. Germline V CDR1 and CDR2: SGHRS, YFSETQ. The CDR3 region has the DNA TGCGCCAGCAGCTCCCTGGACAGTACGCAGTATTTT. Amino acid sequence: CASSSLDSTQYF. The full variable domain, rest sourced from reference TRBV5-1 and TRBJ2-3, is KAGVTQTPRYLIKTRGQQVTLSCSPISGHRSVSWYQQTPGQGLQFLFEYFSETQRNKGNFPGRFSGRQFSNSRSEMNVSTLELGDSALYLCASSSLDSTQYFGPGTRLTVL.